These 28 T cell receptor beta chains originate from one sample sequenced in a study of vaccination and CD4 T cells after COVID-19. Regarding treatment: approximately 11-day PBMC culture with coronavirus spike peptide pools or control peptides (ViraFEST assay). The unexposed donor gave CD4+ T cells before the COVID-19 pandemic (2011-2018). These receptors lack a known antigen. The Oncomine TCR Beta short-read assay was applied to DNA of cultured CD4+ T cells. MiXCR, run by TCRdb on the PCR reads, gives a single entry per CDR3 protein. The sample holds 2,500 or so distinct CDR3 sequences, approximately 28% seen once. The sample was CD4+ T cells from blood, cultured in vitro. The receptor source for this set is a human donor in good health.

This chain connects TRBV24-1 to TRBJ2-7; D is ambiguous. With 7 bases removed from V and 3 bases from J, the gap between germline ends came to 12 bases. In germline, CDR1 is KGHDR, CDR2 SFDVKD. This CDR3 spans 13 amino acids. CDR3 nucleotides: TGTGCCACCAGCCCGCTTGGGGTCTACGAGCAGTACTTC. Amino acid sequence: CATSPLGVYEQYF.

This chain joins TRBV19 and TRBJ2-7; the D gene is possibly TRBD2 (6 bases). Germline CDR1 reads LNHDA; CDR2 reads SQIVND (reference sequence). The CDR3 is 12 residues long. Trimming took 6 bases from V and 6 from J, leaving 12 bases between them. The CDR3 region has the DNA TGTGCCAGTAGCGGGAGATCTGGCGAGCAGTACTTC. The encoded protein is CASSGRSGEQYF.

The chain has TRBV2 and TRBJ1-1, with TRBD1 as a possible D gene (5 bases). Trimming took off 4 bases at V and 4 bases at J, with 10 bases between the two ends. Germline V gene sequence: CDR1 SNHLY, CDR2 FYNNEI. The CDR3 loop spans 13 amino acids. For the CDR3, the DNA is TGTGCCAGCAGTGGGGACCGAATCACTGAAGCTTTCTTT. This sequence encodes CASSGDRITEAFF.

This chain links TRBV4-1 with TRBJ2-3; 8 nucleotides align to TRBD1. This CDR3 region has 17 residues. Germline CDR1 MGHRA, CDR2 YSYEKL. V lost 3 bases and J lost 1; bases outside the gene matches: 9. For the CDR3, the DNA is TGCGCCAGCAGCCAGTCCGGGGCAGGGGGCCGCACAGATACGCAGTATTTT. The encoded protein is CASSQSGAGGRTDTQYF.

J is TRBJ1-1 and V is TRBV5-1; maybe TRBD1 (5 bases). Trimming stripped 4 bases from V and 7 bases from J, with 11 bases between. CDR3 length: 12 amino acids. Germline V gene data show CDR1 as SGHRS and CDR2 as YFSETQ. For the CDR3, the DNA is TGCGCCAGCAGCCCAGGACAAAATGAAGCTTTCTTT. As protein: CASSPGQNEAFF.

The table lists this clonotype with a few counts. The V call is TRBV6-5, the J call TRBJ2-5, with D unclear. This CDR3 contains 13 residues. Trimming left V 2 bases short and J 5 bases short, with 9 bases between. Germline V CDR1 and CDR2: MNHEY, SVGAGI. The CDR3 loop is CASSYVGSETQYF. DNA of the CDR3: TGTGCCAGCAGTTACGTCGGTTCGGAGACCCAGTACTTC.

This clonotype was observed a handful of times. The V call is TRBV5-1, the J call TRBJ1-3; tentatively, D is TRBD1 (5 bases). Trimming cost V 4 bases and J 4 bases, with 9 bases left between them. Germline-derived CDR1 and CDR2 are SGHRS and YFSETQ. This CDR3 is built from 13 residues. CDR3 loop: CASSQQEGNTIYF. CDR3 in DNA: TGCGCCAGCAGCCAACAGGAGGGAAACACCATATATTTT.

The chain has TRBV7-6 and TRBJ2-5; 8 positions match TRBD1. CDR3 length: 15 amino acids. V was pared by 8 bases and J by 5 bases, with 13 bases of the junction left unmatched. Germline assignment: CDR1 SGHVS and CDR2 FNYEAQ. The CDR3 is CASGGTGHRRETQYF. The DNA for the CDR3 is TGTGCCAGCGGGGGGACAGGTCATAGGAGGGAGACCCAGTACTTC. Full variable domain (rest looked up from reference TRBV7-6 and TRBJ2-5): GAGVSQSPRYKVTKRGQDVALRCDPISGHVSLYWYRQALGQGPEFLTYFNYEAQQDKSGLPNDRFSAERPEGSISTLTIQRTEQRDSAMYRCASGGTGHRRETQYFGPGTRLLVL.

The chain recombines TRBV7-2 with TRBJ1-2, with 9 bases fitting TRBD1. With V trimmed by 5 bases and J by 6 bases, 4 bases remained unmatched. CDR1 and CDR2 (germline): SGHTA, FQGNSA. The CDR3 loop spans 13 amino acids. The CDR3 region has the DNA TGTGCCAGCAGCACGGGACAGGGAGATGGCTACACCTTC. It is translated as CASSTGQGDGYTF.

The V gene is TRBV28, the J gene TRBJ1-2; tentatively, D is TRBD1 (5 bases). This CDR3 is built from 14 residues. Per germline, CDR1 MDHEN and CDR2 SYDVKM. Trimming took 7 bases from V and 2 from J, leaving 14 bases between them. CDR3 amino acids: CASIHAGGNYGYTF. CDR3 DNA sequence: TGTGCCAGCATCCACGCCGGGGGGAACTATGGCTACACCTTC.

V and J are TRBV19 and TRBJ1-2; possible D gene TRBD1, 6 bases. Germline V gene lookup returns CDR1 LNHDA and CDR2 SQIVND (reference sequence). The length of the CDR3 is 13 residues. V dropped 5 bases and J dropped 9 bases, with 16 bases sitting between them. The CDR3 region has the DNA TGTGCCAGTAGTCCGCGGACAGTCGGTAGCTACACCTTC. Amino acid sequence: CASSPRTVGSYTF.

By share, this clonotype counts as medium-sized. The rearrangement uses TRBV20-1 and TRBJ2-3; D gene uncertain. The CDR3 is made up of 14 amino acids. Germline V gene lookup returns CDR1 DFQATT and CDR2 SNEGSKA (reference sequence). V was cut by 1 base and J by 4 bases, with 12 bases left in between. The CDR3 protein is CSARGLARADTQYF. The CDR3, as DNA: TGCAGTGCTAGAGGGCTTGCTAGAGCAGATACGCAGTATTTT.

This clonotype was seen a handful of times. The chain has TRBV27 and TRBJ1-2; D is unclear. V gave up 8 bases and J gave up 8 bases, with 18 bases separating them. CDR1 MNHEY and CDR2 SMNVEV come from the germline V gene (reference sequence). The CDR3 spans 13 residues. DNA for the CDR3: TGTGCCAGCGCCCGGGAGCCCGCTCAGGGCTACACCTTC. It encodes CASAREPAQGYTF.

The V call is TRBV15, the J call TRBJ2-5; 7 nucleotides line up with TRBD2. The CDR3 totals 13 residues. CDR1 and CDR2 from the germline V gene are LNHNV and YYDKDF (reference sequence). V shed 8 bases, J shed 6 bases, and the junction held 9 bases outside the gene matches. In nucleotides, the CDR3 is TGTGCCACCGGCACGGGGGGTCAAAAGACCCAGTACTTC. It specifies CATGTGGQKTQYF.

The chain employs TRBV6-1 and TRBJ1-4; 9 bases agree with TRBD1. V shed 6 bases, J shed 7 bases, and the junction held 6 bases outside the gene matches. CDR1 and CDR2 (germline): MNHNS, SASEGT. The CDR3 is 14 residues long. Here the CDR3 reads CASRLQGATEKLFF. The CDR3 region has the DNA TGTGCCAGCAGGCTACAGGGGGCGACTGAAAAACTGTTTTTT.

J is TRBJ2-5 and V is TRBV5-1; D unclear. Germline V gene data show CDR1 as SGHRS and CDR2 as YFSETQ. The CDR3 length is 13 residues. V gave up 0 bases and J gave up 6 bases, with 9 bases separating them. The CDR3 protein is CASSLAGRQTQYF. CDR3 nucleotides: TGCGCCAGCAGCTTGGCCGGGCGGCAGACCCAGTACTTC.

The chain carries TRBV7-2 and TRBJ2-5, with 15 nucleotides matching TRBD2. J lost 5 bases, V lost 10 bases, and 8 bases had no gene match. The CDR3 runs to 15 residues. Germline lookup yields CDR1 SGHTA and CDR2 FQGNSA. The CDR3 nucleotides are TGTGCCACCGGACTAGCGGGGGGGCCGTGGGAGACCCAGTACTTC. Protein: CATGLAGGPWETQYF.

V gene TRBV2 combines with J gene TRBJ2-2, with 8 bases identical to TRBD2. The CDR3 spans 15 residues. Germline loops: CDR1 SNHLY, CDR2 FYNNEI. With 6 bases clipped from V and 1 base from J, the junction kept 4 bases outside the gene matches. CDR3 protein: CASRSGSWNTGELFF. In DNA, the CDR3 is TGTGCCAGCAGGAGCGGGAGTTGGAACACCGGGGAGCTGTTTTTT.

V is TRBV18 and J is TRBJ2-5; D remains unclear. This CDR3 is built from 12 residues. CDR1 and CDR2 (germline): KGHSH, LQKENI. The ends were cut back, 8 bases at V and 3 bases at J, with 10 bases in the middle. The CDR3 DNA sequence: TGTGCCAGCGCCCCGGAGAAAGAGACCCAGTACTTC. Its translation is CASAPEKETQYF.

J is TRBJ1-1 and V is TRBV5-1; TRBD1 agrees at 9 bases. CDR3 length equals 14 residues. The germline gives CDR1 SGHRS, CDR2 YFSETQ. Losses at the gene ends were 4 bases for V and 7 bases for J; bases not matched to a gene: 8. Here the CDR3 reads CASSLDGQGIEAFF. CDR3 DNA sequence: TGCGCCAGCAGCCTCGACGGACAGGGGATTGAAGCTTTCTTT.

This clonotype was detected only once. At one of its ends the junction is not consistent with the germline gene, which may arise from a read error. The V gene is TRBV30, the J gene TRBJ1-6, with 7 bases lining up with TRBD1. Germline CDR1 and CDR2: GTSNPN and SVGIG (reference sequence). This CDR3 comprises 15 residues. The CDR3 reads CAWRRQGPPNSSLHF. The CDR3 nucleotides are TGTGCCTGGAGACGACAGGGCCCCCCAAATTCATCCCTCCACTTT.

This chain uses TRBV11-1 with TRBJ2-2; D gene ambiguous. V was shortened by 3 bases and J by 4 bases, with 9 bases between the two germline ends. Germline CDR1 is SGHAT and CDR2 is FQDESV (reference sequence). This CDR3 contains 14 residues. The CDR3 loop reads CASSFTSGTGELFF. CDR3 DNA: TGTGCCAGCAGCTTCACCTCAGGCACCGGGGAGCTGTTTTTT.

By share, this clonotype ranks as medium-sized (0.01 to 0.1%). The chain has TRBV20-1 and TRBJ1-5; TRBD1 matches at 8 bases. The CDR3 consists of 12 residues. V shed 2 bases and J 6 bases; nucleotides not matched to a gene: 0. Germline V gene data show CDR1 as DFQATT and CDR2 as SNEGSKA (reference sequence). In DNA, the CDR3 is TGCAGTGCTAGAACAGGGGGTCAGCCCCAGCATTTT. Its protein is CSARTGGQPQHF.

This clonotype was observed a few times. The chain uses TRBV20-1 and TRBJ2-5; D is tentatively TRBD1 or TRBD2 (6 bases each). This CDR3 is built from 13 residues. The V gene's germline CDR1 is DFQATT and CDR2 SNEGSKA (reference sequence). The V gene lost 6 bases and the J gene lost 5 bases, with 16 bases spanning the gap. The CDR3: CSAVGGQEETQYF. CDR3 coding DNA: TGCAGTGCGGTGGGGGGCCAGGAGGAGACCCAGTACTTC.

This clonotype was counted only a few times. This chain joins TRBV11-2 and TRBJ2-3; TRBD2 aligns across 9 bases. The CDR3 runs to 17 residues. Germline V CDR1 and CDR2: SGHAT, FQNNGV. J lost 4 bases, V lost 4 bases, and 12 bases had no gene match. CDR3 sequence reads: CASSSTRGREGPDTQYF. Written as DNA, the CDR3 is TGTGCCAGCAGCTCCACCCGGGGGCGGGAGGGCCCAGATACGCAGTATTTT. Using reference TRBV11-2 and TRBJ2-3 for the parts outside the CDR3, the full variable domain is EAGVAQSPRYKIIEKRQSVAFWCNPISGHATLYWYQQILGQGPKLLIQFQNNGVVDDSQLPKDRFSAERLKGVDSTLKIQPAKLEDSAVYLCASSSTRGREGPDTQYFGPGTRLTVL.

This clonotype is labeled hyperexpanded. The chain is built from TRBV28 and TRBJ1-5; 8 positions match TRBD1. Looked up from germline, CDR1 is MDHEN and CDR2 is SYDVKM. The CDR3 spans 12 residues. As DNA, the CDR3 is TGTGCTGGGCAGGGGGCTGGTCAGCCCCAGCATTTT. This translates into CAGQGAGQPQHF. The full variable domain, in which reference TRBV28 and TRBJ1-5 provide the parts outside the CDR3, is DVKVTQSSRYLVKRTGEKVFLECVQDMDHENMFWYRQDPGLGLRLIYFSYDVKMKEKGDIPEGYSVSREKKERFSLILESASTNQTSMYLCAGQGAGQPQHFGDGTRLSIL.

This clonotype came up a few times. J is TRBJ2-7 and V is TRBV7-9, with 9 bases identical to TRBD1. The germline V gene encodes CDR1 SEHNR and CDR2 FQNEAQ (reference sequence). The V gene end was trimmed by 7 bases and the J gene end by 2 bases; junction bases not matched to a gene: 3. The CDR3 has 13 amino acids. CDR3 sequence (DNA): TGTGCCAGCAAGGACAGGGGAACCTACGAGCAGTACTTC. Translation gives CASKDRGTYEQYF.

The chain recombines TRBV10-3 with TRBJ2-5; D may be TRBD2 (6 bases). The CDR3 is 14 amino acids. V shed 0 bases and J shed 4 bases, with 9 bases lying between them. Per the germline V gene, CDR1 is ENHRY and CDR2 is SYGVKD. CDR3: CAISESRGGETQYF. In DNA, the CDR3 is TGTGCCATCAGTGAGTCTAGGGGAGGAGAGACCCAGTACTTC.